The 24 T cell receptor beta chains in this list originate from one sample, sequenced in a study of blood T cell repertoires in COVID-19. Sequencing used immunoSEQ multiplex PCR; TCRdb keeps in-frame clones, though not all of them. The sample lists 200,000 to 300,000 clones, 70% to 90% occurring once. Sequenced sample: peripheral blood. The receptors originated from a man aged 25-40 years with active or convalescent COVID-19.

The V gene is TRBV7-9, the J gene TRBJ1-2; D gene unclear. Trimming took 3 bases from V and 8 from J, leaving 16 bases between them. The CDR3 sequence is 14 residues long. Germline values: CDR1 SEHNR, CDR2 FQNEAQ (reference sequence). In DNA, the CDR3 is TGTGCCAGCAGCTTCGACGGAGGGCGCCGGGGCTACACCTTC. This translates into CASSFDGGRRGYTF.

This rearrangement joins TRBV7-8 to TRBJ1-4; possibly TRBD1 for D (5 bases). The CDR3 sequence is 16 residues long. V gave up 5 bases and J gave up 0 bases, with 13 bases separating them. Germline CDR1 SGHVS, CDR2 FQNEAQ. The CDR3 region has the DNA TGTGCCAGCAGCGGACGCGGAGGGGCAACTAATGAAAAACTGTTTTTT. As protein: CASSGRGGATNEKLFF.

This chain links TRBV5-6 with TRBJ1-2; D not resolved. The CDR3 sequence is 13 residues long. V was pared by 2 bases and J by 13 bases, with 18 bases between. In germline, CDR1 is SGHDT, CDR2 YYEEEE. The CDR3 reads CASSLSSPTRGTF. Here the CDR3 DNA reads TGTGCCAGCAGCTTATCCAGCCCCACTCGGGGCACCTTC.

The chain is built from TRBV7-3 and TRBJ1-1; TRBD1 is a possible D gene (6 bases). In germline, CDR1 is SGHTA, CDR2 FQGTGA. The CDR3 is 15 amino acids. The germline V and J ends were trimmed by 5 bases and 5 bases, with 18 bases remaining between them. The CDR3 here is CASSPSGGAQTEAFF. The CDR3 nucleotides are TGTGCCAGCAGCCCCTCGGGGGGGGCTCAGACTGAAGCTTTCTTT.

The rearrangement joins TRBV30 to TRBJ1-2; the match to TRBD1 covers 9 bases. The germline V gene has CDR1 GTSNPN and CDR2 SVGIG (reference sequence). The CDR3 has 13 amino acids. V dropped 5 bases and J dropped 6; count of bases not matched to a gene: 7. CDR3 sequence: CAWGQGHGDGYTF. In DNA form, the CDR3 reads TGTGCCTGGGGACAGGGGCATGGGGATGGCTACACCTTC.

This chain connects TRBV9 to TRBJ2-2, with 9 bases identical to TRBD1. This CDR3 contains 17 residues. V trimming: 2 bases; J trimming: 5 bases; junction bases outside the gene matches: 10. Germline V gene sequence: CDR1 SGDLS, CDR2 YYNGEE. The CDR3 reads CASSVFPGQGLTGELFF. CDR3 bases: TGTGCCAGCAGCGTTTTTCCGGGACAGGGTTTGACCGGGGAGCTGTTTTTT.

V gene TRBV15 combines with J gene TRBJ1-5; TRBD1 is a possible D gene (6 bases). CDR1 is LNHNV, CDR2 YYDKDF, per germline (reference sequence). The CDR3 is 15 residues long. V lost 0 bases, J lost 5 bases, and 11 bases lay in between. CDR3 sequence reads: CATSRDGDIHQPQHF. The CDR3 nucleotides are TGTGCCACCAGCAGAGATGGGGACATACATCAGCCCCAGCATTTT.

The gene calls are TRBV9 and TRBJ2-3; 8 bases are a match to TRBD2. The CDR3 has 16 amino acids. V trimming: 0 bases; J trimming: 3 bases; junction bases outside the gene matches: 6. Germline V lookup: CDR1 SGDLS, CDR2 YYNGEE. CDR3 sequence reads: CASSVVAGGRTDTQYF. As DNA, the CDR3 is TGTGCCAGCAGCGTAGTGGCGGGGGGCCGGACAGATACGCAGTATTTT. Supplemented by reference TRBV9 and TRBJ2-3, the full variable domain reads DSGVTQTPKHLITATGQRVTLRCSPRSGDLSVYWYQQSLDQGLQFLIQYYNGEERAKGNILERFSAQQFPDLHSELNLSSLELGDSALYFCASSVVAGGRTDTQYFGPGTRLTVL.

V gene TRBV29-1 combines with J gene TRBJ2-1, with 8 bases matching TRBD2. This CDR3 spans 10 amino acids. CDR1 and CDR2 from the germline V gene are SQVTM and ANQGSEA. V was clipped by 8 bases and J by 9 bases; unmatched bases: 3. CDR3 coding DNA: TGCAGCACGGGGGGGAGTGAGCAGTTCTTC. It translates to CSTGGSEQFF.

The CDR3: CASSEGASSGNTIYF. DNA for the CDR3: TGCGCCAGCAGCGAAGGGGCAAGCTCTGGAAACACCATATATTTT. The chain couples TRBV5-1 to TRBJ1-3, with D perhaps matching TRBD1 (5 bases). The CDR3 covers 15 residues. V was pared by 4 bases and J by 0 bases, with 11 bases between. Germline V lookup: CDR1 SGHRS, CDR2 YFSETQ.

This chain joins TRBV6-1 and TRBJ1-1; no definite D call. The CDR3 has 13 residues. The V gene's germline CDR1 is MNHNS and CDR2 SASEGT. Trimming left V 0 bases short and J 11 bases short, with 13 bases between. The CDR3, as DNA: TGTGCCAGCAGTGAAGCGCGCGGGCCCCGGGCTTTCTTT. It specifies CASSEARGPRAFF.

V is TRBV29-1 and J is TRBJ1-5; TRBD1 aligns across 9 bases. Per germline, CDR1 SQVTM and CDR2 ANQGSEA. After removal of 6 bases from V and 1 base from J, the junction contained 16 bases not matched to a gene. The CDR3 extends over 18 amino acids. CDR3 DNA: TGCAGCGTGAATAGAGGGACAGGGAGCGTTTCGAGCAATCAGCCCCAGCATTTT. It translates to CSVNRGTGSVSSNQPQHF.

V is TRBV27 and J is TRBJ1-3, with 7 positions matching TRBD1. The V segment lost 4 bases and the J segment 2 bases; nucleotides outside the gene matches: 8. Germline V gene data show CDR1 as MNHEY and CDR2 as SMNVEV (reference sequence). CDR3 length equals 16 residues. CDR3 amino acids: CASSSTPTGTGNTIYF. The CDR3 region has the DNA TGTGCCAGCAGTTCAACCCCGACAGGGACTGGAAACACCATATATTTT.

This chain joins TRBV4-2 and TRBJ2-1; maybe TRBD2 (5 bases). This CDR3 is built from 17 residues. Trimming removed 0 bases from V and 8 bases from J, with 20 bases in between. In germline, CDR1 is LGHNA, CDR2 YNFKEQ. CDR3 amino acids: CASSQDLGTAGTDEQFF. For the CDR3, the DNA is TGTGCCAGCAGCCAAGATCTGGGTACTGCGGGTACGGATGAGCAGTTCTTC.

The chain employs TRBV2 and TRBJ2-7, with D possibly TRBD2 on 5 matching bases. CDR3 length: 15 residues. Trimming removed 3 bases at V and 1 base at J, with 13 bases between. Germline V gene lookup returns CDR1 SNHLY and CDR2 FYNNEI. CDR3 coding DNA: TGTGCCAGCAGTGATGAGGGTGCGGCATCCTACGAGCAGTACTTC. It yields the protein CASSDEGAASYEQYF.

The chain uses TRBV30 and TRBJ2-3; no firm D call. The CDR3 is 15 amino acids. V was clipped by 1 base and J by 0 bases, with 11 bases between them. Looked up from germline, CDR1 is GTSNPN and CDR2 is SVGIG (reference sequence). The CDR3 sequence is CAWSGGAASTDTQYF. The CDR3 nucleotides are TGTGCCTGGAGTGGTGGTGCGGCGAGCACAGATACGCAGTATTTT.

V gene TRBV2 combines with J gene TRBJ1-1, with D perhaps TRBD1 (5 bases). CDR1 is SNHLY and CDR2 is FYNNEI in the germline V gene. The CDR3 contains 15 residues. V was clipped by 3 bases and J by 1 base, with 12 bases between them. The CDR3 DNA reads as TGTGCCAGCAGTGAGGGTTTGGGGGGGAACACTGAAGCTTTCTTT. Translated, it gives CASSEGLGGNTEAFF.

The V call is TRBV10-2, the J call TRBJ1-1; D is ambiguous. Trimming shortened V by 5 bases and J by 1 base, and 17 bases separated the two germline ends. The CDR3 has 16 amino acids. CDR1 is WSHSY and CDR2 is SAAADI in the germline V gene. Here the CDR3 DNA reads TGCGCCAGCAGTAACCCGGCGGGCTCGGGGAACACTGAAGCTTTCTTT. Translated, it gives CASSNPAGSGNTEAFF.

The CDR3 DNA is TGTGCCAGCAGTTTCGCCCCTGAGGTCATCCTTTCACCCCTCCACTTT. It is translated as CASSFAPEVILSPLHF. The chain links TRBV6-5 to TRBJ1-6; D gene ambiguous. The length of the CDR3 is 16 residues. Germline lookup yields CDR1 MNHEY and CDR2 SVGAGI. Trimming removed 4 bases at V and 9 bases at J, with 19 bases between.

V usage is TRBV18 and J usage is TRBJ1-1; D remains unclear. CDR3 size: 13 residues. The V gene lost 3 bases and the J gene lost 5 bases, with 10 bases spanning the gap. Germline CDR1 and CDR2: KGHSH and LQKENI. The CDR3: CASSPMRDTEAFF. CDR3 nucleotide sequence: TGTGCCAGCTCACCGATGCGGGATACTGAAGCTTTCTTT.

This CDR3 is CASSGGTGSLVYQPQHF. CDR3 DNA sequence: TGTGCCAGCAGTGGGGGGACAGGGAGCTTGGTTTATCAGCCCCAGCATTTT. V and J are TRBV27 and TRBJ1-5; 9 bases map to TRBD1. CDR1 is MNHEY and CDR2 is SMNVEV in the germline V gene (reference sequence). Unmatched junction bases numbered 13, after V lost 5 bases and J lost 5 bases. The CDR3 is 17 amino acids.

J is TRBJ1-3 and V is TRBV6-2 or TRBV6-3, with TRBD1 matching over 7 bases. V gave up 5 bases and J gave up 2 bases; unmatched junction bases: 6. There are 15 residues in the CDR3. CDR1 is MNHEY and CDR2 is SVGEGT in the germline V gene. DNA for the CDR3: TGTGCCAGCAGTGCGACCGGGACAGCTGGAAACACCATATATTTT. This translates into CASSATGTAGNTIYF.

The CDR3 loop reads CASSREATDTQYF. As DNA, the CDR3 is TGCGCCAGCAGCCGGGAGGCAACAGATACGCAGTATTTT. This rearrangement joins TRBV5-1 to TRBJ2-3; 7 bases align to TRBD2. CDR1 and CDR2 (germline): SGHRS, YFSETQ. The CDR3 contains 13 residues. Germline trimming cut 4 bases from V and 3 bases from J; bases unmatched to any gene: 2.

The chain carries TRBV6-2 or TRBV6-3 and TRBJ2-5, with a tentative D call TRBD2 (6 bases). The CDR3 is 15 residues long. Per the germline V gene, CDR1 is MNHEY and CDR2 is SVGEGT. V was trimmed by 5 bases and J by 2 bases, leaving 15 bases between them. In DNA form, the CDR3 reads TGTGCCAGCAGTACCAAAACTAGCTCTCAAGAGACCCAGTACTTC. Protein: CASSTKTSSQETQYF.